This T cell receptor beta chain stems from a study of neurological immune-mediated disorders. V shed 0 bases and J shed 8 bases, with 0 bases lying between them. The germline gives CDR1 DFQATT, CDR2 SNEGSKA (reference sequence). CDR3 size: 9 residues. A few counts support this clonotype. The cDNA was generated through 5'RACE incorporating 10-nucleotide random UMIs. TCRdb used MiXCR to reprocess the 5' RACE reads, holding one entry per CDR3 protein. In the table there are tens of thousands of distinct CDR3 sequences, about 9.4% of which are singletons. Sample time point: longitudinal time-point 1 (baseline). The unsorted libraries were prepared from 2 million PBMCs (stored at -80 C).

The rearrangement joins TRBV20-1 to TRBJ2-3, with unresolved D. The sample consisted of PBMCs. This clonotype was sampled from a man between 25 and 39 years old in good health. The CDR3 DNA sequence: TGCAGTGCTAGAGATACGCAGTATTTT. Translated: CSARDTQYF.